Below, 26 T cell receptor beta chains from the same sample are listed, as sequenced in a study of metastatic and nonmetastatic thyroid tumors. From the PCR reads, TCRdb re-called clones with MiXCR. The table shows approximately 40,000 clones, with less than 25% occurring only once. Patients had received no treatment of any kind before thyroid surgery. Sequencing used blood. These receptors originate from a female donor with papillary thyroid cancer or a benign thyroid nodule (not recorded which). Some clones in this sample may be carry-over from other donors' samples.

This chain connects TRBV3-1 to TRBJ2-7, with TRBD2 matching 9 bases. The ends lost 4 bases at V and 3 bases at J; junction bases unmatched: 4. The CDR3 has 14 amino acids. CDR1 and CDR2 (germline): LGHDT, YNNKEL (reference sequence). CDR3 nucleotides: TGTGCCAGCAGCCCCGGACTAGCGAACTACGAGCAGTACTTC. It specifies CASSPGLANYEQYF.

At least ten counts were recorded for this clone. The V gene is TRBV6-5, the J gene TRBJ2-3, with 11 bases identical to TRBD1. From germline, CDR1 is MNHEY and CDR2 SVGAGI. The V segment lost 2 bases and the J segment 5 bases; nucleotides outside the gene matches: 3. CDR3 length: 15 amino acids. The CDR3 DNA reads as TGTGCCAGCAGTTACGGGACAGGGGGAATAGATACGCAGTATTTT. This sequence encodes CASSYGTGGIDTQYF.

In this sample, this clone turned up a few times. The chain couples TRBV20-1 to TRBJ2-7, with a possible D match to TRBD2 (5 bases). CDR3 length: 15 amino acids. V gave up 0 bases and J gave up 4 bases, with 16 bases separating them. Germline values: CDR1 DFQATT, CDR2 SNEGSKA (reference sequence). CDR3 sequence: CSARDSRKGGYEQYF. The CDR3 coding sequence is TGCAGTGCTAGAGATAGTAGGAAGGGCGGGTACGAGCAGTACTTC.

The rearrangement joins TRBV5-1 to TRBJ1-1; D is unresolved. CDR1 SGHRS and CDR2 YFSETQ come from the germline V gene. V shed 3 bases and J shed 8 bases, with 14 bases lying between them. The CDR3 has 13 residues. CDR3 coding DNA: TGCGCCAGCAGCTCGGACCTTCGACAAGAAGCTTTCTTT. It yields the protein CASSSDLRQEAFF.

This clone was seen a few times. This rearrangement joins TRBV27 to TRBJ2-5, with a weak D call TRBD1 (6 bases). Germline lookup yields CDR1 MNHEY and CDR2 SMNVEV (reference sequence). The CDR3 is 15 residues long. Deletions cut 9 bases from V and 1 base from J, with 18 bases between. The CDR3 region is CASSPGTWLQETQYF. DNA for the CDR3: TGTGCCAGTAGTCCCGGGACATGGCTCCAAGAGACCCAGTACTTC.

This clone counts as medium-sized. The chain is built from TRBV6-1 and TRBJ1-2; D gene ambiguous. V dropped 0 bases and J dropped 5 bases, with 16 bases sitting between them. The germline V gene has CDR1 MNHNS and CDR2 SASEGT. CDR3 length equals 16 residues. The CDR3 bases are TGTGCCAGCAGTGAAGCCCACCGGACCAGCGCGTATGGCTACACCTTC. Its protein product is CASSEAHRTSAYGYTF.

This clone appeared many times. This sample includes further DNA sequences coding for the same CDR3. This chain links TRBV7-2 with TRBJ2-7; D is unresolved. There are 14 residues in the CDR3. V lost 1 base, J lost 2 bases, and 9 bases lay in between. Germline V gene lookup returns CDR1 SGHTA and CDR2 FQGNSA. The chain's CDR3 is CASSLVSGTYEQYF. Here the CDR3 DNA reads TGTGCCAGCAGCTTAGTATCAGGAACCTACGAGCAGTACTTC.

The sample holds a few counts of this clone. A much larger clone sits a single nucleotide away, making a read error possible. Other DNA variants within this sample encode the same CDR3. The chain carries TRBV3-1 and TRBJ2-7, with D possibly TRBD2 on 5 matching bases. Germline CDR1 and CDR2: LGHDT and YNNKEL (reference sequence). The CDR3 runs to 17 residues. V shed 4 bases and J shed 5 bases, with 24 bases lying between them. This chain's CDR3 is CASSPLVRGSLLHEQYF. CDR3 bases: TGTGCCAGCAGCCCCTTGGTAAGAGGGTCATTACTCCACGAGCAGTACTTC.

This clone showed up many times. The genes are TRBV7-2 and TRBJ2-3, with 8 bases identical to TRBD2. Germline values: CDR1 SGHTA, CDR2 FQGNSA. Unmatched junction bases numbered 8, after V lost 6 bases and J lost 3 bases. This CDR3 has 15 residues. CDR3 loop: CASSSDGGGTDTQYF. CDR3 nucleotide sequence: TGTGCCAGCAGTTCAGACGGCGGGGGGACAGATACGCAGTATTTT.

In this sample, this clone is medium-sized. The chain uses TRBV12-3 or TRBV12-4 and TRBJ2-7, with 9 bases aligning to TRBD2. V was clipped by 3 bases and J by 4 bases; unmatched bases: 4. CDR3 length equals 14 residues. Here the CDR3 reads CASSFGGRGYEQYF. The CDR3 nucleotides read TGTGCCAGCAGTTTTGGCGGGAGGGGGTACGAGCAGTACTTC.

The table lists this clone with a few counts. Just one base apart from a much larger clone, this may be a read error. No conserved phenylalanine or tryptophan is present at the end of the CDR3, so a read error is the likely explanation. The gene calls are TRBV14 and TRBJ2-7; a possible D gene is TRBD2 (6 bases). The germline CDR1 and CDR2 sequences are SGHDN and FVKESK. The CDR3 sequence is 15 residues long. V was trimmed by 4 bases and J by 0 bases, leaving 13 bases between them. Here the CDR3 reads CASSLPGTGSYEQYL. DNA for the CDR3: TGTGCCAGCAGCCTTCCCGGGACTGGCTCCTACGAGCAGTACCTC.

J is TRBJ1-3 and V is TRBV28; D is uncertain. V lost 6 bases to trimming and J lost 2 bases, with 11 bases between them. The germline gives CDR1 MDHEN, CDR2 SYDVKM. This CDR3 region has 14 residues. For the CDR3, the DNA is TGTGCCAGCAGAACCCACGGGACTGGAAACACCATATATTTT. Translating gives CASRTHGTGNTIYF.

The gene calls are TRBV20-1 and TRBJ2-2, with 8 bases matching TRBD1. The V gene's germline CDR1 is DFQATT and CDR2 SNEGSKA (reference sequence). The J segment lost 2 bases and the V segment lost 0 bases, leaving 5 bases of the junction unmatched. This CDR3 spans 16 amino acids. CDR3 sequence (DNA): TGCAGTGCTAGAGATAGGGCAGGGGGCAACACCGGGGAGCTGTTTTTT. It specifies CSARDRAGGNTGELFF.

The chain carries TRBV28 and TRBJ2-3; TRBD2 might be the D (6 bases). The CDR3 is 17 amino acids. Trimming left V 3 bases short and J 5 bases short, with 21 bases between. Germline V gene sequence: CDR1 MDHEN, CDR2 SYDVKM. This chain's CDR3 is CASSFQLAGVPKDTQYF. The CDR3 bases are TGTGCCAGCAGTTTCCAACTAGCTGGAGTGCCGAAAGATACGCAGTATTTT.

By share, this clone ranks as medium-sized (0.01 to 0.1%). The CDR3 bases are TGTGCCAGCAGGACAGGCTTCTCCTACGAGCAGTACTTC. Its translation is CASRTGFSYEQYF. The chain couples TRBV27 to TRBJ2-7, with D possibly matching TRBD1 (6 bases). There are 13 residues in the CDR3. The V end lost 6 bases, the J end lost 0 bases, and 9 bases lay between the germline ends. Germline V CDR1 and CDR2: MNHEY, SMNVEV (reference sequence).

The chain combines TRBV10-2 with TRBJ2-7; D is unresolved. The ends were cut back, 2 bases at V and 4 bases at J, with 12 bases in the middle. The CDR3 extends over 14 amino acids. Germline CDR1 is WSHSY and CDR2 is SAAADI. CDR3 sequence (DNA): TGCGCCAGCAGTGAGGATCGCAGAGTTTACGAGCAGTACTTC. Amino acids: CASSEDRRVYEQYF.

This chain links TRBV2 with TRBJ2-3, with 11 nucleotides matching TRBD2. CDR3 length: 16 amino acids. CDR1 is SNHLY and CDR2 is FYNNEI in the germline V gene. With V trimmed by 5 bases and J by 3 bases, 7 bases remained unmatched. For the CDR3, the DNA is TGTGCCAGCAGTCGGCTAGCGGGAGGCTTGACAGATACGCAGTATTTT. Translation: CASSRLAGGLTDTQYF.

This clone was seen more than once but under ten times. V is TRBV6-4 and J is TRBJ1-5, with a weak D call TRBD1 (6 bases). CDR1 and CDR2 from the germline V gene are MRHNA and SNTAGT. The CDR3 has 17 amino acids. Deletions cut 5 bases from V and 3 bases from J, with 20 bases between. CDR3 loop: CASSSPTGYFVNQPQHF. The CDR3 nucleotides are TGTGCCAGCAGTTCTCCTACAGGGTATTTTGTCAATCAGCCCCAGCATTTT.

This clone has ten or more counts. The chain uses TRBV7-9 and TRBJ2-2, with TRBD1 identical over 7 bases. The CDR3 extends over 14 amino acids. The trim removed 7 bases at V and 0 bases at J, leaving 2 bases unmatched. Germline V gene lookup returns CDR1 SEHNR and CDR2 FQNEAQ (reference sequence). The CDR3, as DNA: TGTGCCAGCACCGGGACAGCGAACACCGGGGAGCTGTTTTTT. Encoded protein: CASTGTANTGELFF.

This clone is medium-sized by share. The gene calls are TRBV6-1 and TRBJ1-3; maybe TRBD1 (5 bases). Germline CDR1 and CDR2: MNHNS and SASEGT. The CDR3 covers 15 residues. V shed 8 bases and J shed 0 bases, with 14 bases lying between them. CDR3 in DNA: TGTGCCAGCGTACAGGATGGGACCTCTGGAAACACCATATATTTT. Protein: CASVQDGTSGNTIYF.

This clone was counted only a few times. A junction end diverges from the germline sequence, so it may reflect a read error. This sequence joins TRBV10-3 and TRBJ2-3; 7 bases fit TRBD2. Germline CDR1 reads ENHRY; CDR2 reads SYGVKD. This CDR3 is 16 amino acids long. The CDR3 DNA is TGTGCCATCAGTCAGTCCGAGCGGGACCTTACAGATACGCAGTATTTT. Protein product: CAISQSERDLTDTQYF.

This clone has a count of ten or more. The same CDR3 arises from other DNA sequences in this sample as well. The chain carries TRBV18 and TRBJ2-3; D might be TRBD2 (5 bases). Germline V gene sequence: CDR1 KGHSH, CDR2 LQKENI. CDR3 length: 16 amino acids. The V and J ends lost 1 base and 2 bases respectively, with 13 bases between them. The CDR3 region is CASSPQERAFTDTQYF. Written as DNA, the CDR3 is TGTGCCAGCTCACCACAGGAGAGGGCTTTCACAGATACGCAGTATTTT.

This clone was seen many times. The chain joins TRBV4-1 to TRBJ2-7; perhaps TRBD2 as D (6 bases). Germline V CDR1 and CDR2: MGHRA, YSYEKL. The V gene lost 3 bases and the J gene lost 3 bases, with 24 bases spanning the gap. The CDR3 is 18 residues long. The CDR3 region has the DNA TGCGCCAGCAGCCATCGCCCAACGGGGGACCGGAGGTTCTACGAGCAGTACTTC. Translated, it gives CASSHRPTGDRRFYEQYF.

This clone ranks as medium-sized. J is TRBJ1-2 and V is TRBV6-1; D ambiguous. This CDR3 has 13 residues. V was trimmed by 7 bases and J by 2 bases, leaving 11 bases between them. Germline V gene lookup returns CDR1 MNHNS and CDR2 SASEGT. CDR3 sequence (DNA): TGTGCCAGCACCACCGGGGTCAACTATGGCTACACCTTC. It specifies CASTTGVNYGYTF.

To note about this clone: A much bigger clone sits one base away, suggesting this may be a read error. Other nucleotide sequences from this sample produce the same CDR3. The chain is built from TRBV5-1 and TRBJ2-2, with D possibly being TRBD2 (5 bases). CDR1 is SGHRS and CDR2 is YFSETQ in the germline V gene. The length of the CDR3 is 18 residues. V was clipped by 8 bases and J by 0 bases, with 23 bases between them. The CDR3, as DNA: TGCGCCAGTAGCGCCCTTTTCCGGTCAACTTCGAACACCGGGGAGCTGTTTTTT. As protein: CASSALFRSTSNTGELFF.

V and J are TRBV11-2 and TRBJ2-1; D is perhaps TRBD2 (7 bases). The CDR3 is 17 residues long. CDR1 and CDR2 (germline): SGHAT, FQNNGV. V was shortened by 8 bases and J by 7 bases, with 27 bases between the two germline ends. The DNA of the CDR3 is TGTGCCAGCCTTCCTGGGACACTAGCGTTAGATCGGAATGAGCAGTTCTTC. This sequence encodes CASLPGTLALDRNEQFF.